Following are 19 T cell receptor beta chains from one sample sequenced in a study of identical twins listed by TCRdb under 2016. The library came from 5' RACE. For sequencing, an Illumina HiSeq 2000 was employed. Using fastp trimming at Q25 and MiXCR clonotype assembly, TCRdb reanalyzed the public sequencing data and kept in-frame beta chains. Duplicate CDR3 protein sequences are folded into a single record with the most common DNA and genes. The sample has more than 1.5 million distinct CDR3 sequences on record, roughly a third of them singletons. Jointly, the top ten make up about 0.27% of the sample. The sample consisted of cord blood. The receptors originated from a newborn girl in good health.

This clonotype was picked up one time. The J gene is TRBJ1-3, the V gene TRBV12-3 or TRBV12-4; TRBD1 might be the D (6 bases). The V end lost 1 base, the J end lost 3 bases, and 7 bases lay between the germline ends. CDR3 size: 14 residues. The CDR3 protein is CASSLGRGGNTIYF. CDR3 bases: TGTGCCAGCAGTTTAGGCAGGGGTGGAAACACCATATATTTT.

The table lists this clonotype with a few counts. This chain connects TRBV20-1 to TRBJ2-3; the D call may be TRBD1 or TRBD2 (5 bases each). Germline-derived CDR1 and CDR2 are DFQATT and SNEGSKA (reference sequence). Trimming took off 6 bases at V and 2 bases at J, with 12 bases between the two ends. The CDR3 has 13 residues. The CDR3 sequence: CSALLGTTDTQYF. The CDR3 DNA follows: TGCAGTGCCCTACTAGGGACCACAGATACGCAGTATTTT.

V gene TRBV2 combines with J gene TRBJ2-3; tentatively, D is TRBD1 (5 bases). V lost 6 bases to trimming and J lost 3 bases, with 13 bases between them. This CDR3 is 14 amino acids long. Germline CDR1 is SNHLY and CDR2 is FYNNEI. Here the CDR3 DNA reads TGTGCCAGCAGGGATCGACAGCCGACAGATACGCAGTATTTT. Its protein is CASRDRQPTDTQYF.

The chain combines TRBV3-1 with TRBJ2-3; D might be TRBD1 or TRBD2, each matching 6 bases. The V end lost 3 bases, the J end lost 2 bases, and 15 bases lay between the germline ends. This CDR3 is 16 amino acids long. Per germline, CDR1 LGHDT and CDR2 YNNKEL (reference sequence). CDR3 protein: CASSQGAGLHTDTQYF. DNA of the CDR3: TGTGCCAGCAGCCAGGGGGCGGGACTGCACACAGATACGCAGTATTTT.

The V call is TRBV29-1, the J call TRBJ1-1; 7 bases align to TRBD1. J gave up 5 bases and V 5 bases, and 8 bases lay outside the gene matches. The CDR3 covers 13 residues. Germline V lookup: CDR1 SQVTM, CDR2 ANQGSEA. The CDR3 sequence: CSVCRGRNTEAFF. The CDR3 DNA reads TGCAGCGTTTGTAGGGGGCGGAATACTGAAGCTTTCTTT.

This clonotype was recorded at least ten times. The CDR3 reads CASSFKAWTPNEQFF. The DNA for the CDR3 is TGCGCCAGCAGCTTCAAGGCTTGGACCCCCAATGAGCAGTTCTTC. This chain uses TRBV5-1 with TRBJ2-1, with no clear D. The CDR3 length is 15 residues. V lost 2 bases and J lost 6, with 15 bases in between. In germline, CDR1 is SGHRS, CDR2 YFSETQ.

This clonotype turned up a few times. V and J are TRBV11-2 and TRBJ2-1; D is tentatively TRBD1 or TRBD2 (5 bases each). Germline assignment: CDR1 SGHAT and CDR2 FQNNGV. Trimming pared 5 bases from V and 14 bases from J, leaving 25 bases between. The CDR3 is 15 residues long. CDR3 region: CASSQTRWGKGLKFF. In DNA, the CDR3 is TGTGCCAGCAGCCAAACCCGGTGGGGGAAAGGTTTGAAGTTCTTC.

This clonotype was seen only a few times. The chain has TRBV7-9 and TRBJ2-4; perhaps D is TRBD1 or TRBD2 (6 bases each). Looked up from germline, CDR1 is SEHNR and CDR2 is FQNEAQ (reference sequence). The V gene lost 1 base and the J gene lost 2 bases, with 21 bases spanning the gap. This CDR3 comprises 19 residues. In DNA, the CDR3 is TGTGCCAGCAGCTTAGTGGGGGGTGGTGGCCGGGACACCAAAAACATTCAGTACTTC. Translation: CASSLVGGGGRDTKNIQYF.

This chain uses TRBV20-1 with TRBJ1-3; 9 bases map to TRBD1. CDR3 size: 13 residues. With 6 bases clipped from V and 9 bases from J, the junction kept 9 bases outside the gene matches. Germline CDR1 DFQATT, CDR2 SNEGSKA (reference sequence). The CDR3 sequence is CSARPGTGITIYF. The CDR3 bases are TGCAGTGCCCGTCCCGGGACAGGGATCACCATATATTTT.

The V gene is TRBV3-1, the J gene TRBJ2-2, with a tentative D call TRBD2 (5 bases). Germline values: CDR1 LGHDT, CDR2 YNNKEL (reference sequence). Trimming took off 8 bases at V and 3 bases at J, with 10 bases between the two ends. This CDR3 spans 13 amino acids. This chain's CDR3 is CASGRADTGELFF. CDR3 in DNA: TGTGCCAGCGGGCGGGCCGACACCGGGGAGCTGTTTTTT.

J is TRBJ1-4 and V is TRBV6-5; 9 bases agree with TRBD1. CDR3 size: 16 residues. The germline CDR1 and CDR2 sequences are MNHEY and SVGAGI. V lost 6 bases and J lost 1; bases outside the gene matches: 6. CDR3 in amino acids: CASRGTGTRTNEKLFF. The CDR3 coding sequence is TGTGCCAGCAGAGGGACAGGGACAAGAACTAATGAAAAACTGTTTTTT.

The gene calls are TRBV20-1 and TRBJ2-4; 13 nucleotides agree with TRBD2. Trimming at V came to 3 bases and at J to 3 bases, leaving 11 bases not matched to a gene. CDR3 size: 18 residues. CDR1 DFQATT and CDR2 SNEGSKA come from the germline V gene (reference sequence). CDR3 DNA sequence: TGCAGTGCTAGCTTCGGACTAGCGGGAGTCGGGGGCAAAAACATTCAGTACTTC. Translation: CSASFGLAGVGGKNIQYF.

The rearrangement links TRBV5-1 to TRBJ2-1; TRBD2 matches 10 bases. The germline gives CDR1 SGHRS, CDR2 YFSETQ. This CDR3 contains 15 residues. V was clipped by 4 bases and J by 4 bases; unmatched bases: 5. The CDR3 loop reads CASSISGGLYNEQFF. In DNA form, the CDR3 reads TGCGCCAGCAGCATTAGCGGGGGGCTTTACAATGAGCAGTTCTTC.

The chain combines TRBV5-1 with TRBJ2-7, with unresolved D. The DNA matches TRBJ2-5 better at its end, which makes the J call doubtful. Germline values: CDR1 SGHRS, CDR2 YFSETQ. This CDR3 is 12 amino acids long. The CDR3 loop is CASGFVQETQYF. In DNA, the CDR3 is TGCGCCAGCGGATTCGTCCAAGAGACCCAGTACTTC.

V is TRBV24-1 and J is TRBJ2-3; D might be TRBD2 (6 bases). The CDR3 sequence is 16 residues long. Trimming took 4 bases from V and 2 from J, leaving 15 bases between them. Germline V gives CDR1 KGHDR, CDR2 SFDVKD. CDR3 DNA: TGTGCCACCAGTGACCGCGGGGCCCCATTCACAGATACGCAGTATTTT. This codes for CATSDRGAPFTDTQYF.

The genes are TRBV24-1 and TRBJ2-3; D perhaps matches TRBD2 (5 bases). The CDR3 is 16 amino acids. CDR1 and CDR2 (germline): KGHDR, SFDVKD. Trimming cost V 4 bases and J 2 bases, with 15 bases left between them. The CDR3 coding sequence is TGTGCCACCAGTGAGGGGAGCGGAGCCCTCACAGATACGCAGTATTTT. Protein: CATSEGSGALTDTQYF.

The chain joins TRBV11-2 to TRBJ1-2, with a tentative D call TRBD1 (5 bases). The CDR3 length is 15 residues. The V end was cut by 3 bases, the J end by 4 bases, with 15 bases between. Germline loops: CDR1 SGHAT, CDR2 FQNNGV. The CDR3 region is CASSFPGTDPYGYTF. CDR3 nucleotides: TGTGCCAGCAGCTTTCCCGGGACGGACCCCTATGGCTACACCTTC.

The rearrangement joins TRBV5-1 to TRBJ2-7, with 12 bases that match TRBD2. The CDR3 length is 17 residues. Looked up from germline, CDR1 is SGHRS and CDR2 is YFSETQ. After removal of 4 bases from V and 7 bases from J, the junction contained 15 bases not matched to a gene. The CDR3 loop reads CASSRPLAGGTLDEQYF. As DNA, the CDR3 is TGCGCCAGCAGCAGACCCCTAGCGGGAGGGACGTTGGATGAGCAGTACTTC.

This clonotype came up a few times. The chain carries TRBV6-6 and TRBJ2-2, with unresolved D. The CDR3 loop spans 11 amino acids. V shed 7 bases and J shed 8 bases, with 8 bases lying between them. CDR1 and CDR2 (germline): MNHNY, SVGAGI (reference sequence). The chain's CDR3 is CASTHGGELFF. CDR3 in DNA: TGTGCCAGCACCCACGGGGGGGAGCTGTTTTTT.